This T cell receptor beta chain was found in a study of blood T cells in healthy people across ages. The CDR3 is 17 residues long. Germline loops: CDR1 MNHNS, CDR2 SASEGT. The V and J ends lost 6 bases and 4 bases, in that order; junction bases with no gene match: 8. Sample-barcoded 5' priming and a J-beta primer mix drove a second PCR of roughly 6 to 12 cycles. TCRdb re-analysed the 5' RACE reads in MiXCR, keeping a single row per CDR3 protein. In the table there are 1,800,000 or so distinct CDR3 sequences, about 39% of which are singletons. This TCR derives from a human donor in good health. Sequenced input: blood. V gene TRBV6-1 combines with J gene TRBJ2-3; 15 bases map to TRBD2. The CDR3 protein is CASSPGLAGGRSDTQYF. The CDR3 DNA sequence: TGTGCCAGCAGCCCAGGACTAGCGGGGGGGAGATCAGATACGCAGTATTTT.